A selection of T cell receptor beta chains follows, all from one sample in a study of STAT5B mutations in CD4+ large granular lymphocyte leukemia. Assay: immunoSEQ multiplex PCR; the TCRdb copy retains only in-frame clones and omits some. Of 30,000 to 40,000 clones detected, about 81% appear once; the ten largest clones hold approximately 0.53%. Sequenced: CD4+ T cells from blood buffy coats. These receptors came from a human donor in good health. Each CDR3 is given with its conserved first and last residue. The D gene is left open where the match is weak. Clone size is stated in some rows and not others, as once, few, many or a class when expanded.

j_call,clone_size,v_call,d_call,cdr3_aa,cdr3_nt
TRBJ1-2,few,TRBV19,TRBD1,CASSIVGTESNYGYTF,TGTGCCAGTAGTATTGTCGGGACAGAATCTAACTATGGCTACACCTTC
TRBJ1-4,few,TRBV10-1,NA,CASDPSTACNEKLFF,TGCGCCAGCGATCCATCGACAGCTTGTAATGAAAAACTGTTTTTT
TRBJ2-5,NA,TRBV21-1,NA,CASSNQLQGVGVTQYF,TGTGCCAGCAGCAACCAACTACAGGGTGTAGGTGTGACCCAGTACTTC
TRBJ2-7,NA,TRBV6-4,TRBD1,CASSDSGPGQGVYEQYF,TGTGCCAGCAGTGACTCGGGACCGGGACAGGGGGTCTACGAGCAGTACTTC
TRBJ2-1,NA,TRBV5-1,TRBD2,CASSWGTSGNYNEQFF,TGCGCCAGCAGCTGGGGAACTAGCGGGAACTACAATGAGCAGTTCTTC
TRBJ1-2,NA,TRBV5-8,NA,CASSLANPYGYTF,TGTGCCAGCAGCTTGGCCAATCCCTATGGCTACACCTTC
TRBJ2-3,NA,TRBV11-2,NA,CASSSGDTQYF,TGTGCCAGCAGCTCCGGAGATACGCAGTATTTT
TRBJ2-3,NA,TRBV29-1,TRBD2,CSGGLAGGRFLTDTQYF,TGCAGCGGGGGACTAGCGGGAGGCCGGTTCCTCACAGATACGCAGTATTTT
TRBJ1-1,few,TRBV5-1,NA,CASSLGTTNTEAFF,TGCGCCAGCAGCTTGGGGACAACGAACACTGAAGCTTTCTTT
TRBJ1-6,NA,TRBV6-4,NA,CASSALGRDNSPLHF,TGTGCCAGCAGTGCCCTTGGCAGGGATAATTCACCCCTCCACTTT
TRBJ2-5,NA,TRBV11-2,TRBD2,CASSLDRASGPTQYF,TGTGCCAGCAGCTTAGATCGCGCTAGCGGGCCGACCCAGTACTTC